This T cell receptor beta chain emerged from a study of cytomegalovirus exposure and HLA in healthy donors. Overall study results and limits: The study had only CMV serostatus as immune exposure information. Testing in vitro showed three CMV-associated chains specific for CMV antigens. Later analysis suggested most CMV-associated TCR beta chains were HLA-restricted. A list of 150 to 200 TCR beta chains associated with cytomegalovirus was given.

A word on this clone: Antigen specificity is unknown.

V was clipped by 0 bases and J by 6 bases; unmatched bases: 9. The length of the CDR3 is 17 residues. Per germline, CDR1 SQVTM and CDR2 ANQGSEA. With 60 Vbeta and 13 Jbeta primers, the PCR was carried out. Sequencing was performed with immunoSEQ multiplex PCR; in TCRdb, only in-frame clones are kept and a portion is missing. This repertoire includes approximately 79,000 clones. This sequence was found in a man between 35 and 55 years old in good health and CMV-seronegative. V is TRBV29-1 and J is TRBJ2-1; 12 bases are shared with TRBD2. The sequenced sample consisted of PBMCs. CDR3 sequence reads: CSVEDRSSGRAVNEQFF. The CDR3 DNA reads TGCAGCGTTGAAGATAGGTCTAGCGGGAGGGCCGTCAATGAGCAGTTCTTC.